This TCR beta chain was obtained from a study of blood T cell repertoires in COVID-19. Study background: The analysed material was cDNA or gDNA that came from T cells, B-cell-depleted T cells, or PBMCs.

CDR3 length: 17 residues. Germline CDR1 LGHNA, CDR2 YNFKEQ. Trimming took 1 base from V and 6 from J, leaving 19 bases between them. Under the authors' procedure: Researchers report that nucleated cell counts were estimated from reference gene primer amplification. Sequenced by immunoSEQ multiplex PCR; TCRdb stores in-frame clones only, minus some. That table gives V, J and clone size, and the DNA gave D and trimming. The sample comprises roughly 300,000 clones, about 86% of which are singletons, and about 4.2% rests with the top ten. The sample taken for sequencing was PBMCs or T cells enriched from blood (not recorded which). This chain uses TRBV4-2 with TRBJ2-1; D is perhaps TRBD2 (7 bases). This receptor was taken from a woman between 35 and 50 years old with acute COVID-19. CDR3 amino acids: CASSQGTGGGGVNEQFF. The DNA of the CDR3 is TGTGCCAGCAGCCAAGGGACGGGAGGAGGGGGGGTCAATGAGCAGTTCTTC.